The rows below give T cell receptor beta chains drawn from one sample of a study of T-cell memory formation after mild COVID-19. One entry per CDR3 protein, called by TCRdb with MiXCR from the 5' RACE reads. The data show over 500,000 distinct CDR3 sequences, with approximately 15% seen just once and about 8.1% held by the top ten. Sequenced input: PBMCs or a T cell subset sorted from them (not recorded which). These receptors all stem from an adult woman who had mild COVID-19 (a few samples of this study predate the infection). Cell type and time point are not known. CDR3s include the opening cysteine and the closing phenylalanine or tryptophan. The D gene is left open where the match is weak. A row's size may be missing; if present it is once, few, many or a size class.

TRBJ2-2	NA	TRBV7-6	TRBD2	TGTGCCAGCAGCCCCCAATCGACCCTAGCGGGTACCGGGGAGCTGTTTTTT	CASSPQSTLAGTGELFF
TRBJ2-2	NA	TRBV5-6	TRBD2	TGTGCCAGCAGAAAGGGACTAGCGGGAGTCTGGACCGGGGAACTGTTTTTT	CASRKGLAGVWTGELFF
TRBJ1-6	few	TRBV6-2/TRBV6-3	NA	TGTGCCAGCAGCGATCTACAGGGTGAAGGTTCACCCCTCCACTTT	CASSDLQGEGSPLHF
TRBJ2-1	NA	TRBV25-1	TRBD1	TGTGCCAGCCGAATAGGGGGACAGTTGCATGAGCAGTTCTTC	CASRIGGQLHEQFF
TRBJ2-1	few	TRBV7-2	TRBD2	TGTGCCAGCAGAGTTAGCGGGAATTCCTACAATGAGCAGTTCTTC	CASRVSGNSYNEQFF
TRBJ2-5	NA	TRBV11-2	NA	TGTGCCAGCAGCCCCCACGGTTTAGGGGGTCAAGAGACCCAGTACTTC	CASSPHGLGGQETQYF
TRBJ2-1	NA	TRBV29-1	TRBD1	TGCAGCGGTGGACAGGGGGATGAGCAGTTCTTC	CSGGQGDEQFF
TRBJ1-1	few	TRBV29-1	TRBD1	TGCAGCGCTCAATCCGGGACAGGGAACACTGAAGCTTTCTTT	CSAQSGTGNTEAFF
TRBJ1-1	many	TRBV15	NA	TGTGCCACCAGCAGGGCGGACCTGCTGAACACTGAAGCTTTCTTT	CATSRADLLNTEAFF
TRBJ2-3	NA	TRBV7-6	NA	TGTGCCAGCAGCTCAAGTGGAGGGGTGGATACGCAGTATTTT	CASSSSGGVDTQYF
TRBJ2-3	NA	TRBV11-2	NA	TGTGCCAGCAGCTCCGGCGGGTTCGGGGACCACAGCACAGATACGCAGTATTTT	CASSSGGFGDHSTDTQYF
TRBJ2-1	NA	TRBV7-9	TRBD2	TGTGCCAGCAGCACGTATAGCGGGGATTACAGCTCCTACAATGAGCAGTTCTTC	CASSTYSGDYSSYNEQFF
TRBJ2-2	once	TRBV3-1	NA	TGTGCCAGCAGCCGTCGAGGGACCGGGGAGCTGTTTTTT	CASSRRGTGELFF
TRBJ2-7	NA	TRBV4-1	NA	TGCGCCACCTCTTCCGGTCTCCGCCGGGCCTACGAGCAGTACTTC	CATSSGLRRAYEQYF
TRBJ2-1	NA	TRBV7-9	NA	TGTGCCAGCGACCAGGGTCGGGGGAATGAGCAGTTCTTC	CASDQGRGNEQFF
TRBJ2-3	NA	TRBV6-5	NA	TGTGCCAGCAGTTATCGGCAGGGCACAGATACGCAGTATTTT	CASSYRQGTDTQYF
TRBJ2-1	NA	TRBV6-2/TRBV6-3	NA	TGTGCCAGCAGTGGGATGTATCAGTTCTTC	CASSGMYQFF
TRBJ2-1	NA	TRBV4-3	TRBD2	TGCGCCAGCAGCCGAATAGCGGGAGCTCGCAATGAGCAGTTCTTC	CASSRIAGARNEQFF
TRBJ2-7	NA	TRBV5-1	TRBD1	TGCGCCAGCAGCTGGGGACAGGGGGATTACGAGCAGTACTTC	CASSWGQGDYEQYF
TRBJ1-1	many	TRBV20-1	NA	TGCAGTGCTAGGAACACCATGAACACTGAAGCTTTCTTT	CSARNTMNTEAFF
TRBJ2-3	few	TRBV5-1	TRBD1	TGCGCCAGCAGGACGGGACAGGGAGGCTCCACAGATACGCAGTATTTT	CASRTGQGGSTDTQYF
TRBJ2-5	few	TRBV7-8	TRBD2	TGTGCCAGCAGCTTAGCCCCCACTAGCGCGCAACAGACCCAGTACTTC	CASSLAPTSAQQTQYF
TRBJ2-1	many	TRBV12-3/TRBV12-4	NA	TGTGCCAGCAGTCTCCAGGGTATACCCGGGGACTTC	CASSLQGIPGDF
TRBJ2-3	few	TRBV5-1	TRBD1	TGCGCCAGCAGCAGAGGGGACAGTCTAAAGACAGATACGCAGTATTTT	CASSRGDSLKTDTQYF
TRBJ1-1	many	TRBV5-1	NA	TGCGCCAGCAGAACCGATGAAGGGTCCGGACTTCTGAACACTGAAGCTTTCTTT	CASRTDEGSGLLNTEAFF
TRBJ2-7	few	TRBV3-1	TRBD1	TGTGCCAGCAGCCAAGGGACAGGGAGGCTCGAAGGTCCTCTACGCGAGCAGTACTTC	CASSQGTGRLEGPLREQYF
TRBJ2-3	few	TRBV19	NA	TGTGCCAGTAGTCGGCTAGGGGGTCTCGGGGATACGCAGTATTTT	CASSRLGGLGDTQYF